These T cell receptor beta chains were read from a single sample in a study of spatial heterogeneity in lung cancer. TCRdb reanalysed the 5' RACE reads using MiXCR and keeps one entry per CDR3 protein. This sample yields about 5,600 distinct CDR3 sequences, of which about 7.7% are seen a single time; 25% to 30% belongs to the top ten. The material sequenced was lung tumor tissue, taken at surgery. The receptor set was obtained from a female donor with early-stage non-small cell lung cancer. CDR3s include the opening cysteine and the closing phenylalanine or tryptophan. The D gene is left open where the match is weak. Rows may omit the clone size; those that give it use once, few, many or a size class.

j_gene: TRBJ2-5; d_gene: TRBD2; v_gene: TRBV2; abundance: many; CDR3nt: TGTGCCAGCAGTCCTAGCGGGGGGGCCTTGGAGACCCAGTACTTC; CDR3aa: CASSPSGGALETQYF
j_gene: TRBJ2-5; d_gene: TRBD1; v_gene: TRBV4-3; abundance: many; CDR3nt: TGCGCCAGCAGCCAAGAGAACAGGGGACCCCCTAGGACCCAGTACTTC; CDR3aa: CASSQENRGPPRTQYF
j_gene: TRBJ2-3; d_gene: TRBD2; v_gene: TRBV20-1; abundance: many; CDR3nt: TGCAGTGCCCAAGGCCTAGCGGGGAGCACAGATACGCAGTATTTT; CDR3aa: CSAQGLAGSTDTQYF
j_gene: TRBJ1-3; d_gene: .; v_gene: TRBV18; abundance: medium-sized; CDR3nt: TGTGCCAGCTCACCAAATGACAGCGGCTCTGGAAACACCATATATTTT; CDR3aa: CASSPNDSGSGNTIYF
j_gene: TRBJ1-2; d_gene: .; v_gene: TRBV20-1; abundance: many; CDR3nt: TGCAGTGCTAGAGGGCAGGGCAACTATGGCTACACCTTC; CDR3aa: CSARGQGNYGYTF
j_gene: TRBJ1-5; d_gene: TRBD1; v_gene: TRBV20-1; abundance: many; CDR3nt: TGCAGTGCCAGGACAGGGACAAATCAGCCCCAGCATTTT; CDR3aa: CSARTGTNQPQHF
j_gene: TRBJ2-1; d_gene: TRBD2; v_gene: TRBV5-1; abundance: few; CDR3nt: TGCGCCAGCAGCTTGGGCGGGAGGGACAATGAGCAGTTCTTC; CDR3aa: CASSLGGRDNEQFF
j_gene: TRBJ1-5; d_gene: .; v_gene: TRBV7-9; abundance: many; CDR3nt: TGTGCCAGCAGCTTCCGACGGGTTAGCAATCAGCCCCAGCATTTT; CDR3aa: CASSFRRVSNQPQHF
j_gene: TRBJ2-1; d_gene: TRBD1; v_gene: TRBV4-3; abundance: many; CDR3nt: TGCGCCAGCAGCCAAAACAGGGGAGCCATGGCAGGCAATGAGCAGTTCTTC; CDR3aa: CASSQNRGAMAGNEQFF
j_gene: TRBJ1-2; d_gene: .; v_gene: TRBV20-1; abundance: many; CDR3nt: TGCAGTGCTAGAGCGAAGACCCTGCCCACCTTC; CDR3aa: CSARAKTLPTF
j_gene: TRBJ2-1; d_gene: TRBD1; v_gene: TRBV20-1; abundance: medium-sized; CDR3nt: TGCAGTGCCCCCCAGGGGGCGGGGATATCAGAGCAGTTCTTC; CDR3aa: CSAPQGAGISEQFF
j_gene: TRBJ1-1; d_gene: .; v_gene: TRBV5-1; abundance: medium-sized; CDR3nt: TGCGCCAGCAGCTTGGGGGGAAACACTGAAGCTTTCTTT; CDR3aa: CASSLGGNTEAFF
j_gene: TRBJ2-1; d_gene: .; v_gene: TRBV19; abundance: many; CDR3nt: TGTGCCAGTAGTATAGAGTCGGGACCACGCTACAATGAGCAGTTCTTC; CDR3aa: CASSIESGPRYNEQFF
j_gene: TRBJ2-1; d_gene: .; v_gene: TRBV7-2; abundance: many; CDR3nt: TGTGCCAGCAGCTTAAGCCAGGGACGTTACAATGAGCAGTTCTTC; CDR3aa: CASSLSQGRYNEQFF
j_gene: TRBJ1-1; d_gene: TRBD1; v_gene: TRBV7-9; abundance: medium-sized; CDR3nt: TGTGCCAGCAGCTCACCGGGACAGGGGGTTACTGAAGCTTTCTTT; CDR3aa: CASSSPGQGVTEAFF
j_gene: TRBJ2-7; d_gene: .; v_gene: TRBV5-1; abundance: medium-sized; CDR3nt: TGCGCCAGCAGCCCGACAGGAACCTACGAGCAGTACTTC; CDR3aa: CASSPTGTYEQYF
j_gene: TRBJ2-5; d_gene: .; v_gene: TRBV20-1; abundance: many; CDR3nt: TGCAGCGGGTCCCGGGGGCACCAAGAGACCCAGTACTTC; CDR3aa: CSGSRGHQETQYF
j_gene: TRBJ1-2; d_gene: .; v_gene: TRBV6-6; abundance: .; CDR3nt: TGTGCCAGCAGGTCGACAGTGGGGGGTAACTATGGCTACACCTTC; CDR3aa: CASRSTVGGNYGYTF
j_gene: TRBJ2-6; d_gene: .; v_gene: TRBV20-1; abundance: medium-sized; CDR3nt: TGCAGTGCTAGAGATCCCTTCTCTGGGGCCAACGTCCTGACTTTC; CDR3aa: CSARDPFSGANVLTF
j_gene: TRBJ2-5; d_gene: TRBD2; v_gene: TRBV7-7; abundance: many; CDR3nt: TGTGCTAGCAGCTTCGGACCGGGACTAGCGGCCCAAGAGACCCAGTACTTC; CDR3aa: CASSFGPGLAAQETQYF
j_gene: TRBJ2-2; d_gene: .; v_gene: TRBV12-3/TRBV12-4; abundance: many; CDR3nt: TGTGCATCAGGGGACACCGGGGAGCTGTTTTTT; CDR3aa: CASGDTGELFF
j_gene: TRBJ2-7; d_gene: TRBD2; v_gene: TRBV7-3; abundance: medium-sized; CDR3nt: TGTGCCAGCAGCACCGGGACTAGCGGGAGCAAGTACGAGCAGTACTTC; CDR3aa: CASSTGTSGSKYEQYF
j_gene: TRBJ2-3; d_gene: .; v_gene: TRBV6-2/TRBV6-3; abundance: medium-sized; CDR3nt: TGTGCCAGCAGTTACTCTCTCACAGATACGCAGTATTTT; CDR3aa: CASSYSLTDTQYF
j_gene: TRBJ1-6; d_gene: .; v_gene: TRBV20-1; abundance: many; CDR3nt: TGCAGTGCTAGACAGACAAATTCACCCCTCCACTTT; CDR3aa: CSARQTNSPLHF
j_gene: TRBJ1-6; d_gene: TRBD1; v_gene: TRBV7-3; abundance: medium-sized; CDR3nt: TGTGCCAGCAGCTCAGGGGGATCCAATTCACCCCTCCACTTT; CDR3aa: CASSSGGSNSPLHF
j_gene: TRBJ2-7; d_gene: TRBD2; v_gene: TRBV2; abundance: few; CDR3nt: TGTGCCAGCAGCGTCCTGACTAGCGGGACTTCCTACGAGCAGTACTTC; CDR3aa: CASSVLTSGTSYEQYF
j_gene: TRBJ2-5; d_gene: TRBD1; v_gene: TRBV24-1; abundance: many; CDR3nt: TGTGCCACCAGTGTCTTGCCCCGGACAGGAAGGCAAGAGACCCAGTACTTC; CDR3aa: CATSVLPRTGRQETQYF
j_gene: TRBJ2-7; d_gene: .; v_gene: TRBV4-3; abundance: many; CDR3nt: TGCGCCAGCAGCCGGACCCATGGCTTTTCCTACGAGCAGTACTTC; CDR3aa: CASSRTHGFSYEQYF
j_gene: TRBJ2-1; d_gene: .; v_gene: TRBV28; abundance: many; CDR3nt: TGTGCCAGCAGTCAACCCGAGCGGAGCTACAATGAGCAGTTCTTC; CDR3aa: CASSQPERSYNEQFF
j_gene: TRBJ2-7; d_gene: TRBD2; v_gene: TRBV10-3; abundance: many; CDR3nt: TGTGCCATCAGTGACTCCCCCGAGATAGCGGGACAGTACTTC; CDR3aa: CAISDSPEIAGQYF
j_gene: TRBJ2-5; d_gene: TRBD2; v_gene: TRBV5-1; abundance: medium-sized; CDR3nt: TGCGCCAGCAGCCTTGGACTAGCGGGAGGGTCTGAAGAGACCCAGTACTTC; CDR3aa: CASSLGLAGGSEETQYF
j_gene: TRBJ1-1; d_gene: .; v_gene: TRBV3-1; abundance: many; CDR3nt: TGTGCCAGCAGCCAGTTGTTGAACACTGAAGCTTTCTTT; CDR3aa: CASSQLLNTEAFF
j_gene: TRBJ1-1; d_gene: TRBD1; v_gene: TRBV6-6; abundance: many; CDR3nt: TGTGCCAGCAGTGGACAGGTCGGTGACACTGAAGCTTTCTTT; CDR3aa: CASSGQVGDTEAFF
j_gene: TRBJ1-6; d_gene: .; v_gene: TRBV20-1; abundance: many; CDR3nt: TGCAGTGCTAGAGATCCCAGTTCCCGTGCAGCCCTCCACTTT; CDR3aa: CSARDPSSRAALHF
j_gene: TRBJ2-3; d_gene: .; v_gene: TRBV20-1; abundance: few; CDR3nt: TGCAGTGCTAGATTGGCGGGGTCTAGCACAGATACGCAGTATTTT; CDR3aa: CSARLAGSSTDTQYF
j_gene: TRBJ1-4; d_gene: TRBD1; v_gene: TRBV28; abundance: many; CDR3nt: TGTGCCATCACAGGGGGACAAAATGAAAAACTGTTTTTT; CDR3aa: CAITGGQNEKLFF
j_gene: TRBJ2-1; d_gene: TRBD2; v_gene: TRBV20-1; abundance: many; CDR3nt: TGCAGTTTAGCGGGAGGCGGTGAGCAGTTCTTC; CDR3aa: CSLAGGGEQFF
j_gene: TRBJ2-2; d_gene: .; v_gene: TRBV7-2; abundance: medium-sized; CDR3nt: TGTGCCAGCACCGGGACCACGAACACCGGGGAGCTGTTTTTT; CDR3aa: CASTGTTNTGELFF
j_gene: TRBJ1-2; d_gene: .; v_gene: TRBV21-1; abundance: many; CDR3nt: TGTGCCAGCAGCATCAGGGGACAGGGAGGTGGCTACACCTTC; CDR3aa: CASSIRGQGGGYTF
j_gene: TRBJ2-1; d_gene: .; v_gene: TRBV9; abundance: many; CDR3nt: TGTGCCAGCAGCGTAGGTACAGTCGGGGGTGAGCAGTTCTTC; CDR3aa: CASSVGTVGGEQFF